This TCR beta chain comes out of a study of blood T cell repertoires in COVID-19. Only in-frame clones appear in the TCRdb table, and some are missing; sequencing was by immunoSEQ multiplex PCR. The profile shows some 150,000 clones, approximately 84% of them singletons. The CDR3 length is 17 residues. Germline CDR1 reads GTSNPN; CDR2 reads SVGIG (reference sequence). V gave up 3 bases and J gave up 2 bases; unmatched junction bases: 7. Specimen: peripheral blood. The chain has TRBV30 and TRBJ2-5; 15 nucleotides match TRBD2. The TCR originated in a man in his forties with acute or convalescent COVID-19. The CDR3 coding sequence is TGTGCCTGGAGCGCCGGACTAGCGGGGGGGATGCAAGAGACCCAGTACTTC. Its translation is CAWSAGLAGGMQETQYF.